What follows is one TCR beta chain and its context. The CDR3 consists of 15 residues. From germline, CDR1 is SGHDT and CDR2 YYEEEE. J was trimmed by 4 bases and V by 0 bases; bases with no gene match: 6. Clones were read by immunoSEQ multiplex PCR, and TCRdb kept only the in-frame ones, dropping some. The sample consists of approximately 440,000 clones, 75% to 90% of them appearing once. The entry originates in a study of blood T cell repertoires in COVID-19. Background on the study: Samples representing acute and convalescent COVID-19 were sourced from the United States, Italy and Spain.

Those enrolled, adults aged about 18 to 95 years, came from some 23 US areas. Categorization into cohorts depended on clinical history that participants reported. The V and J genes are TRBV5-6 and TRBJ2-7, with 8 bases lining up with TRBD1. The source of this sequence is a woman younger than 35 who had recovered from COVID-19. The sample was PBMCs or T cells enriched from blood (not recorded which). This CDR3 reads CASSLVDRELYEQYF. CDR3 nucleotide sequence: TGTGCCAGCAGCTTGGTGGACAGGGAGCTTTACGAGCAGTACTTC.